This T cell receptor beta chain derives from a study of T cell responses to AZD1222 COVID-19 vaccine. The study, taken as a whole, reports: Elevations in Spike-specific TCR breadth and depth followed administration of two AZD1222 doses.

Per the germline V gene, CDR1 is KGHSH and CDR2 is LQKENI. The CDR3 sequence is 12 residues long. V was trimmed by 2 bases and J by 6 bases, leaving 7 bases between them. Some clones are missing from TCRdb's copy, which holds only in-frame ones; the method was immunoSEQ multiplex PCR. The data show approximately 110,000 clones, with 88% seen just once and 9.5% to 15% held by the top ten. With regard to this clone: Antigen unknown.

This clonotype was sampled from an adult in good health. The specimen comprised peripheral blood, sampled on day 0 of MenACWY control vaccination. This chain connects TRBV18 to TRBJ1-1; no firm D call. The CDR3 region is CASSPRSSEAFF. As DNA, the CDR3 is TGTGCCAGCTCACCAAGGAGCTCTGAAGCTTTCTTT.